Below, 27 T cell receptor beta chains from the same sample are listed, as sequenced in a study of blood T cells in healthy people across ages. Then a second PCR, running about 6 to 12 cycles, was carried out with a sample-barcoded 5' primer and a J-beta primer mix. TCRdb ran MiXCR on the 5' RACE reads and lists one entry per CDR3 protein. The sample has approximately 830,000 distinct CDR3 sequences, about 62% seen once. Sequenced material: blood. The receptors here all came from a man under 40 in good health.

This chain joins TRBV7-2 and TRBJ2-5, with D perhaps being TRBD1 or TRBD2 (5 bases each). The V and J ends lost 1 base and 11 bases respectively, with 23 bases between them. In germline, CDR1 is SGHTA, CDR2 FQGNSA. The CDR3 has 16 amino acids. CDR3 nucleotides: TGTGCCAGCAGCTTAGGGCCCCCCACGACTGGGGGTGAGCAGTACTTC. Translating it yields CASSLGPPTTGGEQYF.

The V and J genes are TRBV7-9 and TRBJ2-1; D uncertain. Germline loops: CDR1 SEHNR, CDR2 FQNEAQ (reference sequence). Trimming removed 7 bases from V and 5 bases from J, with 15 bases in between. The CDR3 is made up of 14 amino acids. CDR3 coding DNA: TGTGCCAGCACCCAGTCGAGCGCCGACAATGAGCAGTTCTTC. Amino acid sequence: CASTQSSADNEQFF.

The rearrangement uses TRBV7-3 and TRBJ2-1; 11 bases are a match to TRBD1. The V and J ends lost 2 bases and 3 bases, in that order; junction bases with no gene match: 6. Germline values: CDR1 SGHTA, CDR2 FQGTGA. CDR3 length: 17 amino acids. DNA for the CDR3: TGTGCCAGCAGCTTACGAACCGGGACAGGGGGCTACAATGAGCAGTTCTTC. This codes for CASSLRTGTGGYNEQFF.

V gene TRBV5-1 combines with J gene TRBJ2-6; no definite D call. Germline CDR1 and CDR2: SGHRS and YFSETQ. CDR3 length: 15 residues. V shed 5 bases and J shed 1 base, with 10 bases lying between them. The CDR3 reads CASRPVSSGANVLTF. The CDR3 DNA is TGCGCCAGCAGGCCGGTCTCTTCTGGGGCCAACGTCCTGACTTTC.

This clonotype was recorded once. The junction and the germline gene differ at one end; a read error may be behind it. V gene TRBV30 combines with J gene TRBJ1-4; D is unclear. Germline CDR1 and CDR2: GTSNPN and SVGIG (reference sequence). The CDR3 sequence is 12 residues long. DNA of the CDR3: TGTGCCTGGAGTCGACGGAATGAAAAGCTGTTTTTT. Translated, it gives CAWSRRNEKLFF.

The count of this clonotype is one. The CDR3 here is CASSKALLSEQYF. The CDR3 DNA follows: TGTGCCAGCAGCAAAGCGCTTTTAAGCGAGCAGTACTTC. The chain employs TRBV21-1 and TRBJ2-7. TRBV21-1 is a pseudogene locus. This CDR3 is 13 amino acids long.

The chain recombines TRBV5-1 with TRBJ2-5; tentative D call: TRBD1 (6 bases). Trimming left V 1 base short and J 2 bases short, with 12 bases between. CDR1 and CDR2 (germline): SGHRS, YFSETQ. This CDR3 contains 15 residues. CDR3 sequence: CASSLMGASQETQYF. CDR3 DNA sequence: TGCGCCAGCAGCTTGATGGGGGCTAGTCAAGAGACCCAGTACTTC.

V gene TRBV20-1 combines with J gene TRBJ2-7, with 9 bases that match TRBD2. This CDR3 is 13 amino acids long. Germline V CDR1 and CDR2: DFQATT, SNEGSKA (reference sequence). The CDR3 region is CSHKRGESYEQYF. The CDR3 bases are TGCAGCCACAAGCGGGGGGAATCCTACGAGCAGTACTTC.

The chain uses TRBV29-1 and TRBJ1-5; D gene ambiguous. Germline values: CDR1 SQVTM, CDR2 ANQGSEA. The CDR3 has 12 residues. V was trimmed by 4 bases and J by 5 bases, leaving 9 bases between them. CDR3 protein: CSVGEMDQPQHF. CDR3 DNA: TGCAGCGTTGGCGAAATGGATCAGCCCCAGCATTTT.

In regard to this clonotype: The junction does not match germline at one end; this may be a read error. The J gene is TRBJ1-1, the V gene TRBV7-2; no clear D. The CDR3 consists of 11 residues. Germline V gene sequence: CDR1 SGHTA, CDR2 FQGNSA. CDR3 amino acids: CANSAQTEAFF. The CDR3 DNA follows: TGTGCCAACAGCGCCCAAACTGAAGCTTTCTTT.

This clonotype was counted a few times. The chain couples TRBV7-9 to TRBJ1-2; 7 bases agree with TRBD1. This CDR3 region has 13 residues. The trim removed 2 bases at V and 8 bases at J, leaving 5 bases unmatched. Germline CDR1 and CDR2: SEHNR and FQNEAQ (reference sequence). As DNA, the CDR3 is TGTGCCAGCAGCTTACAGGGGGATCAAGGCTACACCTTC. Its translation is CASSLQGDQGYTF.

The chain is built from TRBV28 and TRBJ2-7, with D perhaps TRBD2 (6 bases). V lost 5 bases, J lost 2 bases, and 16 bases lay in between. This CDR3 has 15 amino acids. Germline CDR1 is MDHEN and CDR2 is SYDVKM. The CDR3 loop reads CASSPIGGNPYEQYF. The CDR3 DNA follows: TGTGCCAGCAGTCCCATAGGAGGGAACCCCTACGAGCAGTACTTC.

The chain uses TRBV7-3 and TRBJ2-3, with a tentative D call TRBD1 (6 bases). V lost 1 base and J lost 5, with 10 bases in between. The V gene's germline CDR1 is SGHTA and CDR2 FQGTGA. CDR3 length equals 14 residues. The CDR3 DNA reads TGTGCCAGCAGCTTAAGGGGGCCGAGAGATACGCAGTATTTT. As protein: CASSLRGPRDTQYF.

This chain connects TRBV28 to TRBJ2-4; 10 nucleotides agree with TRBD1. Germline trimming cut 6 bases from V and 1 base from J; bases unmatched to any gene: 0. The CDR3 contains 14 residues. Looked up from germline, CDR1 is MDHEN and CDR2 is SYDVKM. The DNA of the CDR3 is TGTGCCAGCAGGGGACAGGGGGCCAAAAACATTCAGTACTTC. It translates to CASRGQGAKNIQYF.

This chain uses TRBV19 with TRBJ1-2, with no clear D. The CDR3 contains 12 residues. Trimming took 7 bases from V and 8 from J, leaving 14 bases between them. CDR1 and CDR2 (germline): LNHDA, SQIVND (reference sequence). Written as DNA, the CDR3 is TGTGCCAGTATGGGAGGGCTTGCCGGCTACACCTTC. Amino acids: CASMGGLAGYTF.

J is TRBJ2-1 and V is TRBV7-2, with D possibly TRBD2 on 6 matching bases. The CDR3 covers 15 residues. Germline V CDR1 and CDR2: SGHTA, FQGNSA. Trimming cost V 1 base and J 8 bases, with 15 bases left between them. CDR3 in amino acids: CASSLEGGAMDEQFF. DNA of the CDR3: TGTGCCAGCAGCTTAGAAGGAGGGGCGATGGATGAGCAGTTCTTC.

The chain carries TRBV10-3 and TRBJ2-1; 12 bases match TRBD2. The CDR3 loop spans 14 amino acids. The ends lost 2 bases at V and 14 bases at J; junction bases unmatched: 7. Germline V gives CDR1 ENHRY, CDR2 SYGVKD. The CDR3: CAISEPRTSGVEFF. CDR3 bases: TGTGCCATCAGTGAGCCCCGGACTAGCGGGGTGGAGTTCTTC.

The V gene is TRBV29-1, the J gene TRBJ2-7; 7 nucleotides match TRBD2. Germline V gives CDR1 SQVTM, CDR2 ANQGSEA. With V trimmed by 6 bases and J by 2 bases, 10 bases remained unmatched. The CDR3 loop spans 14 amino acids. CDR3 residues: CSVVSGRHPYEQYF. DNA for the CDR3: TGCAGCGTCGTTAGCGGGCGGCACCCCTACGAGCAGTACTTC.

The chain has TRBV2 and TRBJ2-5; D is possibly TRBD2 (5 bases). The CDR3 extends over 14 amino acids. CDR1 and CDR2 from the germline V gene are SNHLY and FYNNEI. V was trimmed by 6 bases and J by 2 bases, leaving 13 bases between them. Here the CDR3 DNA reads TGTGCCAGCAGGTACGGGAACTGGCAAGAGACCCAGTACTTC. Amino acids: CASRYGNWQETQYF.

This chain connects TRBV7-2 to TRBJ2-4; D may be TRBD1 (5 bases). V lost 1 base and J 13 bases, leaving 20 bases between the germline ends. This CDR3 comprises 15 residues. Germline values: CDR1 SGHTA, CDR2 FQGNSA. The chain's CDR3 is CASSLDLTAGWKQYF. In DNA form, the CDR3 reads TGTGCCAGCAGCTTAGATTTGACAGCCGGGTGGAAGCAGTACTTC.

In DNA form, the CDR3 reads TGCAGTGCTACCGGTTATGGGATAAACATTCAGTACTTC. Encoded protein: CSATGYGINIQYF. The J gene is TRBJ2-4, the V gene TRBV20-1; D unclear. The CDR3 has 13 residues. Germline lookup yields CDR1 DFQATT and CDR2 SNEGSKA (reference sequence). Trimming took off 4 bases at V and 6 bases at J, with 13 bases between the two ends.

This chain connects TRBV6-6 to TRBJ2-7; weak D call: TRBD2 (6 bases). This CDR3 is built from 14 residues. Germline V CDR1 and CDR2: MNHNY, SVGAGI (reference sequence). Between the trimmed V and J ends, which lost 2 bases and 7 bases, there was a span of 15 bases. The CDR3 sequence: CASSYGRTSMEQYF. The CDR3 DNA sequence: TGTGCCAGCAGTTACGGGAGGACCAGTATGGAGCAGTACTTC.

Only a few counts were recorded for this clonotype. The CDR3 DNA reads TGTGCCAGCAGCTTAGGGGACGGTCTCTACGAGCAGTACTTC. Its protein product is CASSLGDGLYEQYF. The genes are TRBV7-2 and TRBJ2-7; D may correspond to TRBD1 or TRBD2 (5 bases each). The germline CDR1 and CDR2 sequences are SGHTA and FQGNSA. This CDR3 region has 14 residues. Trimming took off 1 base at V and 3 bases at J, with 10 bases between the two ends.

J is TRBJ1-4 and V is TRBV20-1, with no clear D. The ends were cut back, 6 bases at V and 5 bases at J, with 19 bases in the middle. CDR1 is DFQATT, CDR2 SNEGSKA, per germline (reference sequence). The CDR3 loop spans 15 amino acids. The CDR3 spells CSATSPATSNEKLFF. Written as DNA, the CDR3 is TGCAGTGCGACCTCTCCGGCGACTTCAAATGAAAAACTGTTTTTT.

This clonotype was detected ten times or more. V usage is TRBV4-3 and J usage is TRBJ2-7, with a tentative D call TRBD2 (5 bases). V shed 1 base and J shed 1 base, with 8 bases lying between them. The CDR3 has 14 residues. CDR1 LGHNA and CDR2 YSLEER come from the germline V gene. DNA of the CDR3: TGCGCCAGCAGCCAAGGGGAGCCTTCCTACGAGCAGTACTTC. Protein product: CASSQGEPSYEQYF.

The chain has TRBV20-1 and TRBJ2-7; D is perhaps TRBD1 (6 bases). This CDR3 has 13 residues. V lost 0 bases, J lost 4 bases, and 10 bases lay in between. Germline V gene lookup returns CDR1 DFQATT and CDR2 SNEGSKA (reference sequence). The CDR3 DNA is TGCAGTGCTAGAGATCCAACAGGGTACGAGCAGTACTTC. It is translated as CSARDPTGYEQYF.

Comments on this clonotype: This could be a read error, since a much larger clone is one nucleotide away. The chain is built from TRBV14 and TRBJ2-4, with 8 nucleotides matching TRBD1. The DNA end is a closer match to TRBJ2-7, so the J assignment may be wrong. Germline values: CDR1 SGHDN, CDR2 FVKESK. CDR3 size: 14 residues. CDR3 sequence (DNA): TGTGCCAGCAGCCCCTGGACAGGGCTCTACGAGCAGTACTTC. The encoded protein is CASSPWTGLYEQYF.